This record looks at one T cell receptor beta chain sequence and its context. The final CDR3 position lacks the conserved phenylalanine or tryptophan, pointing to a likely read error. This specimen comes from a study of CD8+CD57+ T cells in acquired aplastic anemia. Patients who underwent sequencing had shown CD8+CD57+ cell expansion by flow cytometry. This CDR3 region has 14 residues. CDR1 and CDR2 (germline): MGHDK, SYGVNS. The V gene lost 0 bases and the J gene lost 6 bases, with 11 bases spanning the gap. Researchers used genomic DNA as the template to profile TCR beta VDJ and CDR3. MiXCR, run by TCRdb on the reads, gives a single entry per CDR3 protein. The sample holds approximately 180,000 distinct CDR3 sequences, less than 50% seen once.

V is TRBV25-1 and J is TRBJ1-2; possibly TRBD1 for D (5 bases). This sequence was found in a human donor with aplastic anemia. Input material: sorted CD4+, CD8+, or CD8+CD57+ T cells (not recorded which) from PBMCs. DNA of the CDR3: TGTGCCAGCAGTGAATATTGGACAAATAATGGCTACACCTCC. It translates to CASSEYWTNNGYTS.